The 3 T cell receptor beta chains in this list originate from one sample, sequenced in a study of T cell responses to AZD1222 COVID-19 vaccine. Clones were read by immunoSEQ multiplex PCR, and TCRdb kept only the in-frame ones, dropping some. The repertoire holds about 170,000 clones, with roughly nine tenths as singletons. Here the sequenced sample was peripheral blood, taken on day 0 of AZD1222 vaccination. Source of these receptors: an adult in good health.

V and J are TRBV13 and TRBJ2-3; 8 bases line up with TRBD1. The V segment lost 5 bases and the J segment 2 bases; nucleotides outside the gene matches: 6. The germline V gene has CDR1 PRHDT and CDR2 FYEKMQ (reference sequence). The CDR3 has 15 residues. The CDR3 region has the DNA TGTGCCAGCAGCCAGAACAGGGGGGACACAGATACGCAGTATTTT. Translation gives CASSQNRGDTDTQYF.

The V call is TRBV6-5, the J call TRBJ1-2; D is perhaps TRBD1 (6 bases). This CDR3 spans 14 amino acids. Germline values: CDR1 MNHEY, CDR2 SVGAGI. Trimming took 5 bases from V and 3 from J, leaving 13 bases between them. CDR3 DNA sequence: TGTGCCAGCAGTCGTTCAGGGGATCACTATGGCTACACCTTC. It is translated as CASSRSGDHYGYTF.

DNA of the CDR3: TGTGCCAGCAGCTTAGCGTATTCACAGTTGGCACAGAGCTCCTATAATTCACCCCTCCACTTT. This translates into CASSLAYSQLAQSSYNSPLHF. This chain joins TRBV7-2 and TRBJ1-6, with unresolved D. This CDR3 comprises 21 residues. Looked up from germline, CDR1 is SGHTA and CDR2 is FQGNSA. Trimming cost V 0 bases and J 0 bases, with 21 bases left between them.